These 20 T cell receptor beta chains share one sample of origin, sequenced in a study of CD8 T cells in Susac syndrome (dated by TCRdb to about 2019). To prepare the library, the immunoSEQ multiplex PCR assay was applied. RNA was extracted using the RNeasy kit, and about 0.45 to 1 ug of the RNA was reverse transcribed with random hexamers. Using fastp at Q25 and MiXCR, TCRdb reprocessed the public reads and kept productive beta chains. All rows with the same CDR3 protein become a single entry with the most common DNA and genes. A total of 70,000 to 95,000 distinct CDR3 sequences appear in this sample, 90% to 95% of them only once. The ten largest clones add up to approximately 0.9% of the sample. Sequenced: CD8+ T cells from PBMCs. These receptor sequences come from a human donor with Susac syndrome.

This chain links TRBV30 with TRBJ2-7; no reliable D call. Per germline, CDR1 GTSNPN and CDR2 SVGIG (reference sequence). The CDR3 runs to 11 residues. V dropped 4 bases and J dropped 0 bases, with 4 bases sitting between them. The chain's CDR3 is CAWTVSYEQYF. DNA of the CDR3: TGTGCCTGGACAGTCTCCTACGAGCAGTACTTC.

The rearrangement joins TRBV20-1 to TRBJ2-5; TRBD1 agrees at 9 bases. Trimming removed 6 bases from V and 4 bases from J; junction bases left unmatched: 15. The CDR3 runs to 16 residues. Germline V gene sequence: CDR1 DFQATT, CDR2 SNEGSKA (reference sequence). The CDR3 region has the DNA TGCAGTGCAGATCTCCGGGACAGGGCTGGGCTAGAGACCCAGTACTTC. Its protein product is CSADLRDRAGLETQYF.

The genes are TRBV18 and TRBJ2-3; the D gene is possibly TRBD2 (5 bases). The CDR3 runs 12 residues. With 4 bases removed from V and 6 bases from J, the gap between germline ends came to 8 bases. Germline loops: CDR1 KGHSH, CDR2 LQKENI. This CDR3 reads CASSHRGDTQYF. The CDR3, as DNA: TGTGCCAGCTCACATAGAGGGGATACGCAGTATTTT.

The chain is built from TRBV5-1 and TRBJ2-7; TRBD2 matches 9 bases. J gave up 5 bases and V 0 bases, and 6 bases lay outside the gene matches. The CDR3 totals 15 residues. The germline gives CDR1 SGHRS, CDR2 YFSETQ. Here the CDR3 reads CASSLALAGFDEQYF. CDR3 nucleotide sequence: TGCGCCAGCAGCTTGGCCCTAGCGGGGTTCGACGAGCAGTACTTC.

V and J are TRBV4-3 and TRBJ2-5; D gene ambiguous. V was trimmed by 1 base and J by 5 bases, leaving 14 bases between them. Per the germline V gene, CDR1 is LGHNA and CDR2 is YSLEER. The length of the CDR3 is 15 residues. The CDR3 nucleotides read TGCGCCAGCAGCCAAGTCGGGCAGCTAGAGGAGACCCAGTACTTC. Translation: CASSQVGQLEETQYF.

In its sample, this clonotype was seen a few times. V is TRBV3-1 and J is TRBJ1-4; no definite D call. The germline V gene has CDR1 LGHDT and CDR2 YNNKEL (reference sequence). The CDR3 is 14 residues long. V was trimmed by 0 bases and J by 4 bases, leaving 6 bases between them. CDR3 loop: CASSQDSYNEKLFF. In nucleotides, the CDR3 is TGTGCCAGCAGCCAAGACAGCTATAATGAAAAACTGTTTTTT.

This sequence joins TRBV5-1 and TRBJ2-7; possibly TRBD1 or TRBD2 for D (5 bases each). The V end lost 4 bases, the J end lost 3 bases, and 17 bases lay between the germline ends. Germline V lookup: CDR1 SGHRS, CDR2 YFSETQ. The CDR3 has 15 amino acids. The CDR3 DNA reads TGCGCCAGCAGCCAGGGACCCGCGATTTACTACGAGCAGTACTTC. Translation: CASSQGPAIYYEQYF.

The V call is TRBV6-4, the J call TRBJ2-1; D is uncertain. The CDR3 covers 14 residues. Germline CDR1 reads MRHNA; CDR2 reads SNTAGT. V lost 3 bases to trimming and J lost 1 base, with 7 bases between them. This CDR3 is CASSEEASYNEQFF. For the CDR3, the DNA is TGTGCCAGCAGTGAAGAAGCGTCCTACAATGAGCAGTTCTTC.

V and J are TRBV28 and TRBJ2-7; perhaps TRBD2 as D (5 bases). The CDR3 totals 13 residues. Germline V lookup: CDR1 MDHEN, CDR2 SYDVKM. The ends were cut back, 3 bases at V and 4 bases at J, with 10 bases in the middle. In DNA, the CDR3 is TGTGCCAGCAGTTTCGGGGAGTCGTACGAGCAGTACTTC. Protein product: CASSFGESYEQYF.

V is TRBV3-1 and J is TRBJ1-5; unclear D gene. CDR1 is LGHDT and CDR2 is YNNKEL in the germline V gene (reference sequence). The CDR3 sequence is 14 residues long. The V and J ends lost 0 bases and 3 bases respectively, with 6 bases between them. This CDR3 is CASSQEGINQPQHF. The CDR3 region has the DNA TGTGCCAGCAGCCAAGAAGGCATCAATCAGCCCCAGCATTTT.

The rearrangement joins TRBV27 to TRBJ2-7; possibly TRBD1 for D (6 bases). Trimming took off 8 bases at V and 0 bases at J, with 14 bases between the two ends. The germline gives CDR1 MNHEY, CDR2 SMNVEV (reference sequence). The CDR3 contains 14 residues. The CDR3 bases are TGTGCCAGCCTTGGGACAAAGTCCTCCTACGAGCAGTACTTC. Its protein is CASLGTKSSYEQYF.

This clonotype was counted once. The rearrangement links TRBV9 to TRBJ1-2; 7 bases map to TRBD1. Per germline, CDR1 SGDLS and CDR2 YYNGEE. CDR3 size: 18 residues. V lost 4 bases to trimming and J lost 8 bases; unmatched junction nucleotides: 23. CDR3 nucleotide sequence: TGTGCCAGCAGCCCTCACCGCCCCCCCGGGACAGATCTATCCGGCTACACCTTC. This sequence encodes CASSPHRPPGTDLSGYTF.

This clonotype came up once. CDR3 DNA sequence: TGTGCCAGCAGCCGGGAGGGACAGGGAATGGGAGAGACCCAGTACTTC. This gives the protein CASSREGQGMGETQYF. V and J are TRBV4-2 and TRBJ2-5, with TRBD1 matching over 9 bases. The CDR3 has 16 amino acids. V lost 4 bases, J lost 4 bases, and 10 bases stayed unmatched. CDR1 and CDR2 (germline): LGHNA, YNFKEQ.

The chain employs TRBV4-3 and TRBJ1-1, with D maybe TRBD1 (5 bases). The CDR3 spans 13 residues. Germline loops: CDR1 LGHNA, CDR2 YSLEER. The ends were cut back, 4 bases at V and 4 bases at J, with 10 bases in the middle. The CDR3 is CASSPARGTEAFF. For the CDR3, the DNA is TGCGCCAGCAGCCCGGCAAGGGGCACTGAAGCTTTCTTT.

To note about this clonotype: One end of the junction does not line up with germline, which may come from a read error. The chain is built from TRBV24-1 and TRBJ2-3; a weak D match, TRBD1 (6 bases). CDR1 and CDR2 (germline): KGHDR, SFDVKD. CDR3 size: 15 residues. The DNA for the CDR3 is TGTGCCACCAGTGATTTGGGCAGGGTGACAGGTACGCAGTATTTT. Amino acid sequence: CATSDLGRVTGTQYF.

The chain is built from TRBV30 and TRBJ2-7; D gene ambiguous. The CDR3 runs to 12 residues. V was clipped by 2 bases and J by 2 bases, with 7 bases between them. Germline V gene data show CDR1 as GTSNPN and CDR2 as SVGIG (reference sequence). This CDR3 is CAWSLGTYEQYF. The CDR3 nucleotides are TGTGCCTGGAGTCTGGGAACCTACGAGCAGTACTTC.

V is TRBV2 and J is TRBJ1-2, with D unresolved. This CDR3 is 17 amino acids long. The germline V gene encodes CDR1 SNHLY and CDR2 FYNNEI. Between the trimmed V and J ends, which lost 7 bases and 2 bases, there was a span of 23 bases. CDR3 in amino acids: CASNDIELGPANYGYTF. In DNA, the CDR3 is TGTGCCAGCAATGACATAGAGCTCGGACCGGCCAACTATGGCTACACCTTC.

The V gene is TRBV5-1, the J gene TRBJ2-5; 7 bases are a match to TRBD1. Looked up from germline, CDR1 is SGHRS and CDR2 is YFSETQ. The CDR3 totals 14 residues. Germline trimming cut 4 bases from V and 1 base from J; bases unmatched to any gene: 4. The CDR3 protein is CASSTGQAQETQYF. In nucleotides, the CDR3 is TGCGCCAGCAGCACAGGACAGGCCCAAGAGACCCAGTACTTC.

The chain links TRBV28 to TRBJ1-5; tentatively, D is TRBD1 (5 bases). Trimming removed 7 bases at V and 4 bases at J, with 17 bases between. In germline, CDR1 is MDHEN, CDR2 SYDVKM. The CDR3 has 15 residues. The CDR3 DNA sequence: TGTGCCAGCACCCTTGGGGGTTCACTAAATCAGCCCCAGCATTTT. Its translation: CASTLGGSLNQPQHF.

The rearrangement uses TRBV7-9 and TRBJ2-3, with D perhaps matching TRBD1 (6 bases). In germline, CDR1 is SEHNR, CDR2 FQNEAQ (reference sequence). The V gene lost 1 base and the J gene lost 2 bases, with 10 bases spanning the gap. The CDR3 runs 15 residues. The CDR3 coding sequence is TGTGCCAGCAGCTTAGTAGGACAGAACACAGATACGCAGTATTTT. Protein sequence: CASSLVGQNTDTQYF.